This paragraph covers one T cell receptor beta chain sequence. V shed 4 bases and J 1 base; nucleotides not matched to a gene: 4. The germline gives CDR1 SGHKS, CDR2 YYEKEE (reference sequence). CDR3 size: 14 residues. The data belong to a study of blood T cell repertoires in COVID-19. Study-wide context: T cells, B-cell-depleted T cells, or PBMCs supplied cDNA or gDNA.

Authors' analysis steps: Quantification of nucleated cells was approximated via reference gene primer amplification. TCRdb's table, derived via immunoSEQ multiplex PCR, lists solely in-frame clones and lacks some. V and J calls and clone size follow that table, whereas D and trimming were derived from the DNA. The sample yields fewer than 250,000 clones, 70% to 90% seen once. The specimen was peripheral blood. J is TRBJ2-5 and V is TRBV5-5, with 7 bases aligning to TRBD1. The TCR originated in a man in his forties with acute or convalescent COVID-19. This CDR3 reads CASSPGTVQETQYF. CDR3 DNA sequence: TGTGCCAGCAGCCCCGGGACAGTCCAAGAGACCCAGTACTTC. Together with reference TRBV5-5 and TRBJ2-5, the CDR3 gives the full variable domain: DAGVTQSPTHLIKTRGQQVTLRCSPISGHKSVSWYQQVLGQGPQFIFQYYEKEERGRGNFPDRFSARQFPNYSSELNVNALLLGDSALYLCASSPGTVQETQYFGPGTRLLVL.